These 5 T cell receptor beta chains originate from one sample sequenced in a study of metastatic and nonmetastatic thyroid tumors. Each patient came to thyroid surgery without any prior treatment (of any kind). TCRdb re-clonotyped the PCR reads through MiXCR. Of about 19,000 clones listed, about a third are singletons. Sequenced sample: tumor tissue. These receptors came from a female donor with papillary thyroid cancer or a benign thyroid nodule (not recorded which). Some clones in this sample may be carry-over from other donors' samples.

The chain employs TRBV24-1 and TRBJ2-3; D may be TRBD1 or TRBD2 (6 bases each). The CDR3 is 14 residues long. The germline V gene encodes CDR1 KGHDR and CDR2 SFDVKD. Trimming took off 5 bases at V and 4 bases at J, with 12 bases between the two ends. CDR3 amino acids: CATSVNREADTQYF. The CDR3 DNA is TGTGCCACCAGTGTGAACAGGGAGGCAGATACGCAGTATTTT.

This clone turned up a few times. The V gene is TRBV11-2, the J gene TRBJ1-1; perhaps TRBD1 as D (5 bases). Germline V CDR1 and CDR2: SGHAT, FQNNGV. V was shortened by 0 bases and J by 7 bases, with 12 bases between the two germline ends. This CDR3 contains 14 residues. The CDR3 sequence: CASSLDLMRGEAFF. The CDR3 DNA follows: TGTGCCAGCAGCTTAGATCTAATGAGGGGTGAAGCTTTCTTT.

V gene TRBV6-2 or TRBV6-3 combines with J gene TRBJ1-1, with 8 nucleotides matching TRBD1. Germline V gene data show CDR1 as MNHEY and CDR2 as SVGEGT. CDR3 size: 16 residues. V trimming: 2 bases; J trimming: 1 base; junction bases outside the gene matches: 6. The CDR3 sequence: CASSYGTGWRNTEAFF. In DNA, the CDR3 is TGTGCCAGCAGTTACGGGACAGGTTGGAGGAACACTGAAGCTTTCTTT.

This clone was picked up a small number of times. The J gene is TRBJ1-5, the V gene TRBV6-1, with 8 bases matching TRBD1. The trim removed 8 bases at V and 4 bases at J, leaving 7 bases unmatched. The CDR3 length is 14 residues. Germline V gene sequence: CDR1 MNHNS, CDR2 SASEGT. CDR3 bases: TGTGCCAGCTGGGAACAGGGGGGTAATCAGCCCCAGCATTTT. Its translation is CASWEQGGNQPQHF.

The chain links TRBV11-2 to TRBJ2-3; tentative D call: TRBD1 (7 bases). This CDR3 region has 15 residues. From germline, CDR1 is SGHAT and CDR2 FQNNGV. Trimming cost V 4 bases and J 3 bases, with 14 bases left between them. The CDR3 nucleotides read TGTGCCAGCAGCTCCTCAGGGGGGCGGACAGATACGCAGTATTTT. It specifies CASSSSGGRTDTQYF.